Sequencing of this TCR beta chain was carried out in a study of CD8 T cells in ankylosing spondylitis. Findings of the study overall: Some motif variants were previously reported in reactive arthritis synovial fluid and blood.

Making use of molecular barcodes, quantitative 5'-RACE generated TCR beta libraries. In TCRdb, the 5' RACE reads were re-called with MiXCR into one record per CDR3 protein. The table shows approximately 290,000 distinct CDR3 sequences, with less than 25% occurring only once. The germline gives CDR1 MNHEY, CDR2 SMNVEV (reference sequence). The CDR3 spans 12 residues. The V end was cut by 7 bases, the J end by 3 bases, with 7 bases between. This clonotype was seen only a few times. Its antigen is unknown. The TCR sequence derives from a female donor with ankylosing spondylitis or in good health (not recorded which). The gene calls are TRBV27 and TRBJ2-4; D remains unclear. Sequencing was done on a sample of blood, either unsorted or a sorted T cell fraction (not recorded which). Here the CDR3 reads CASKGYKNIQYF. Written as DNA, the CDR3 is TGTGCCAGCAAGGGATACAAAAACATTCAGTACTTC.